Below, 10 T cell receptor beta chains from the same sample are listed, as sequenced in a study of Ad26.COV2.S vaccination and SARS-CoV-2 variants. The repertoire was sequenced with immunoSEQ multiplex PCR; TCRdb's copy has only in-frame clones and lacks some. The repertoire holds approximately 340,000 clones, with about 85% as singletons. Treatment in this sample: some 20 received Ad26.COV2.S at low or high dose, single or two shots; several received placebo; per-sample allocation not given. Sampling happened 63 days after the first vaccine or placebo injection. The specimen was peripheral blood, collected in a trial of Ad26.COV2.S vaccine versus placebo. These receptors were obtained from a person aged 18-60 years who received the Ad26.COV2.S COVID-19 vaccine or a placebo.

This chain joins TRBV10-1 and TRBJ2-7, with a tentative D call TRBD2 (7 bases). The CDR3 has 13 residues. Trimming left V 2 bases short and J 6 bases short, with 11 bases between. Germline values: CDR1 WNHNN, CDR2 SYGVQD (reference sequence). The CDR3 is CASSEQRGAEQYF. The DNA for the CDR3 is TGCGCCAGCAGTGAGCAACGGGGGGCCGAGCAGTACTTC.

The V gene is TRBV9, the J gene TRBJ2-5, with D tentatively TRBD1 (7 bases). The CDR3 is made up of 18 amino acids. Germline V gene lookup returns CDR1 SGDLS and CDR2 YYNGEE. Trimming shortened V by 3 bases and J by 3 bases, and 24 bases separated the two germline ends. CDR3 bases: TGTGCCAGCAGCGCGCGGGACAGTCGTTGGGTCGCGGAAGAGACCCAGTACTTC. It yields the protein CASSARDSRWVAEETQYF.

The V gene is TRBV19, the J gene TRBJ1-3; 7 bases agree with TRBD1. This CDR3 has 17 residues. Germline V gives CDR1 LNHDA, CDR2 SQIVND (reference sequence). J lost 5 bases, V lost 6 bases, and 16 bases had no gene match. The CDR3 loop is CASSLPPLLTGRNTIYF. The CDR3, as DNA: TGTGCCAGTAGCCTCCCCCCTTTATTGACAGGGAGAAACACCATATATTTT.

The genes are TRBV9 and TRBJ2-1; 9 bases match TRBD1. The V and J ends lost 4 bases and 2 bases, in that order; junction bases with no gene match: 7. The CDR3 runs to 16 residues. Per germline, CDR1 SGDLS and CDR2 YYNGEE. The CDR3 reads CASSPTGQGPYNEQFF. The CDR3 nucleotides read TGTGCCAGCAGCCCAACGGGACAGGGACCCTACAATGAGCAGTTCTTC. Full variable domain (outside the CDR3, taken from reference TRBV9 and TRBJ2-1): DSGVTQTPKHLITATGQRVTLRCSPRSGDLSVYWYQQSLDQGLQFLIQYYNGEERAKGNILERFSAQQFPDLHSELNLSSLELGDSALYFCASSPTGQGPYNEQFFGPGTRLTVL.

The rearrangement links TRBV11-2 to TRBJ2-7, with TRBD1 matching over 10 bases. Germline V gene data show CDR1 as SGHAT and CDR2 as FQNNGV. With 1 base clipped from V and 3 bases from J, the junction kept 6 bases outside the gene matches. The CDR3 length is 16 residues. The CDR3 loop reads CASSLGPGQGIYEQYF. The CDR3 DNA reads TGTGCCAGCAGCTTAGGTCCGGGACAGGGGATCTACGAGCAGTACTTC. Complete variable domain (other parts from reference TRBV11-2 and TRBJ2-7): EAGVAQSPRYKIIEKRQSVAFWCNPISGHATLYWYQQILGQGPKLLIQFQNNGVVDDSQLPKDRFSAERLKGVDSTLKIQPAKLEDSAVYLCASSLGPGQGIYEQYFGPGTRLTVT.

This chain connects TRBV19 to TRBJ1-5; no firm D call. V was shortened by 8 bases and J by 2 bases, with 10 bases between the two germline ends. CDR1 is LNHDA, CDR2 SQIVND, per germline (reference sequence). The length of the CDR3 is 13 residues. CDR3 residues: CASFPGGNQPQHF. The CDR3 region has the DNA TGTGCCAGTTTTCCGGGTGGCAATCAGCCCCAGCATTTT.

The genes are TRBV11-3 and TRBJ2-2, with TRBD1 matching over 8 bases. The trim removed 5 bases at V and 4 bases at J, leaving 6 bases unmatched. From germline, CDR1 is SGHNT and CDR2 YENEEA. The CDR3 extends over 15 amino acids. The CDR3 DNA reads as TGTGCCAGCAGCCGTTCCGACAGGGGCACCGGGGAGCTGTTTTTT. Its protein is CASSRSDRGTGELFF.

This chain joins TRBV5-1 and TRBJ1-4; 11 bases agree with TRBD1. The CDR3 is 16 amino acids. Looked up from germline, CDR1 is SGHRS and CDR2 is YFSETQ. J was trimmed by 8 bases and V by 3 bases; bases with no gene match: 9. Here the CDR3 reads CASSSPPGQGEEKLFF. CDR3 nucleotides: TGCGCCAGCAGCTCCCCCCCGGGACAGGGGGAGGAAAAACTGTTTTTT.

The gene calls are TRBV5-1 and TRBJ1-2; no reliable D call. The length of the CDR3 is 13 residues. The V end lost 4 bases, the J end lost 8 bases, and 15 bases lay between the germline ends. Per germline, CDR1 SGHRS and CDR2 YFSETQ. CDR3 in amino acids: CASSRRGVWGYTF. The CDR3 nucleotides read TGCGCCAGCAGCCGGCGTGGGGTATGGGGCTACACCTTC.

The CDR3 DNA reads as TGTGCCAGCGCGGGGTCGACTAGCGGGAGCACAGATACGCAGTATTTT. It specifies CASAGSTSGSTDTQYF. The chain combines TRBV18 with TRBJ2-3; 10 nucleotides align to TRBD2. Trimming took 8 bases from V and 0 from J; bases not matched to a gene: 8. The CDR3 runs to 16 residues. Per germline, CDR1 KGHSH and CDR2 LQKENI.